The 12 T cell receptor beta chains below were found in one sample sequenced in a study of T cells after yellow fever vaccination (dated by TCRdb to the late 2010s). This sample's treatment or condition label indicates: live attenuated yellow fever vaccine strain. The library was prepared using 5' RACE. Sequencing used an Illumina HiSeq 2500. TCRdb reanalyzed the raw reads on its own, using fastp at Q25 for trimming and MiXCR for clone calling, and kept in-frame beta chains. Each record represents a unique CDR3 protein, reported with the most common genes and DNA among its rows. For this sample there are about 240,000 distinct CDR3 sequences; less than 9% appear just once. The ten largest make up roughly 0.9% of the sample. The starting material was CD4+ T cells sorted from PBMCs, obtained 15 days after the yellow fever booster vaccination. Receptors originate from a man aged 30 to 39 who received the YFV17D yellow fever vaccine.

This clonotype was counted at least ten times. The genes are TRBV20-1 and TRBJ2-5; D perhaps matches TRBD2 (6 bases). This CDR3 has 14 residues. Trimming cost V 6 bases and J 2 bases, with 16 bases left between them. Germline values: CDR1 DFQATT, CDR2 SNEGSKA (reference sequence). The CDR3 nucleotides read TGCAGTGCGTGGGGGACTGCCCCACAAGAGACCCAGTACTTC. It specifies CSAWGTAPQETQYF.

A few counts support this clonotype. The V and J genes are TRBV7-2 and TRBJ2-1, with D tentatively TRBD1 (5 bases). CDR1 is SGHTA and CDR2 is FQGNSA in the germline V gene. The CDR3 spans 12 residues. The V end lost 4 bases, the J end lost 8 bases, and 9 bases lay between the germline ends. The CDR3 loop is CASSYLGDEQFF. In nucleotides, the CDR3 is TGTGCCAGCAGCTACTTAGGGGATGAGCAGTTCTTC.

To note about this clonotype: Given a much more abundant clone one base away, this may be a read error. The chain's CDR3 is CASRPGLAGGYNEQSF. The CDR3 DNA follows: TGCGCCAGCAGACCCGGACTAGCGGGAGGCTACAATGAGCAGTCCTTC. The chain has TRBV10-1 and TRBJ2-1; TRBD2 agrees at 14 bases. CDR3 length equals 16 residues. The germline V gene has CDR1 WNHNN and CDR2 SYGVQD (reference sequence).

The rearrangement joins TRBV5-1 to TRBJ1-5, with D hard to call. Germline loops: CDR1 SGHRS, CDR2 YFSETQ. V lost 4 bases and J lost 0, with 17 bases in between. This CDR3 has 17 amino acids. The CDR3 DNA reads as TGCGCCAGCAGCCCCCGGGTTCCTAAGGTTAGCAATCAGCCCCAGCATTTT. Protein product: CASSPRVPKVSNQPQHF.

This clonotype was counted many times. The gene calls are TRBV27 and TRBJ2-1; 10 bases are shared with TRBD2. Germline V gene data show CDR1 as MNHEY and CDR2 as SMNVEV (reference sequence). This CDR3 spans 15 amino acids. J lost 7 bases, V lost 8 bases, and 11 bases had no gene match. The CDR3 region has the DNA TGTGCCAGCCTACCAAGCGGGAGGGGTCCTAATGAGCAGTTCTTC. Residues: CASLPSGRGPNEQFF.

This chain links TRBV24-1 with TRBJ2-3; 9 bases are a match to TRBD2. CDR1 and CDR2 (germline): KGHDR, SFDVKD. Trimming removed 3 bases from V and 2 bases from J; junction bases left unmatched: 5. The CDR3 covers 16 residues. The CDR3 spells CATSDSLAGHTDTQYF. CDR3 DNA sequence: TGTGCCACCAGTGATAGTCTAGCGGGACACACAGATACGCAGTATTTT.

The chain couples TRBV2 to TRBJ1-6; D may be TRBD1 (5 bases). The CDR3 has 16 residues. Trimming shortened V by 4 bases and J by 7 bases, and 17 bases separated the two germline ends. The germline CDR1 and CDR2 sequences are SNHLY and FYNNEI. The CDR3 DNA follows: TGTGCCAGCAGTGCTGTGGGACCCGATTCGAATTCACCCCTCCACTTT. Encoded protein: CASSAVGPDSNSPLHF.

This chain uses TRBV7-2 with TRBJ2-7; D is uncertain. The CDR3 runs 15 residues. V lost 1 base and J 2 bases, leaving 12 bases between the germline ends. Germline V gives CDR1 SGHTA, CDR2 FQGNSA. CDR3 nucleotides: TGTGCCAGCAGCTTAGTAGGGCCGGACCCCTACGAGCAGTACTTC. Protein product: CASSLVGPDPYEQYF.

This chain joins TRBV20-1 and TRBJ2-2; 8 bases match TRBD2. The germline V gene has CDR1 DFQATT and CDR2 SNEGSKA (reference sequence). The CDR3 runs 16 residues. The junction had 10 bases not matched to a gene; V was cut back by 1 base and J by 6 bases. DNA of the CDR3: TGCAGTGCTAGAGGAAGCGGGACTAGGGCCCCCGGGGAGCTGTTTTTT. Translating it yields CSARGSGTRAPGELFF.

This clonotype was detected only a few times. The chain employs TRBV20-1 and TRBJ2-2; weak D call: TRBD1 (6 bases). Trimming removed 2 bases at V and 6 bases at J, with 13 bases between. Germline V gene lookup returns CDR1 DFQATT and CDR2 SNEGSKA (reference sequence). CDR3 length: 14 amino acids. DNA of the CDR3: TGCAGTGCTAGACCCCTACAGGGCCCCGGGGAGCTGTTTTTT. It specifies CSARPLQGPGELFF.

This clonotype was recorded many times. The chain links TRBV24-1 to TRBJ2-1, with D unclear. This CDR3 is 16 amino acids long. The germline CDR1 and CDR2 sequences are KGHDR and SFDVKD. V dropped 4 bases and J dropped 0 bases, with 12 bases sitting between them. The CDR3 DNA reads as TGTGCCACCAGTGAACCGGACCCCAGCTCCTACAATGAGCAGTTCTTC. This sequence encodes CATSEPDPSSYNEQFF.

The chain couples TRBV5-5 to TRBJ1-6; 7 bases line up with TRBD1. Germline CDR1 and CDR2: SGHKS and YYEKEE (reference sequence). V gave up 1 base and J gave up 9 bases; unmatched junction bases: 7. The CDR3 has 15 amino acids. The CDR3 loop is CASSLFDRERSPLHF. In DNA form, the CDR3 reads TGTGCCAGCAGCTTGTTCGACAGGGAACGTTCACCCCTCCACTTT.